The entry that follows covers one T cell receptor beta chain sequence. Antigen specificity is unknown. The V gene's germline CDR1 is SGHNT and CDR2 YENEEA. CDR3 length equals 13 residues. V was pared by 0 bases and J by 5 bases, with 8 bases between. This entry comes from a study of shared clonotypes between healthy human individuals. Overall study findings and caveats: Sequencing depth was a factor that was expected to affect clonotype sharing among donors.

Repertoires were generated with immunoSEQ multiplex PCR, while TCRdb's copy carries only in-frame clones and drops some. The sample has some 2.4 million clones; 93% are singletons. The sequenced material came from naive CD4+ T cells from PBMCs. Specified subset: CD45RA+ positively selected. The TCR sequence derives from a young man in good health. Some clones in this sample may be carry-over from other donors' samples. The chain employs TRBV11-3 and TRBJ2-7; D gene ambiguous. The CDR3 here is CASSLEMGHEQYF. The CDR3 coding sequence is TGTGCCAGCAGCTTAGAAATGGGTCACGAGCAGTACTTC.